This TCR beta chain was documented in a study of OX40 agonist ivuxolimab in advanced cancers. Study information: Dosing consisted of intravenous ivuxolimab at 0.01 to 10 mg/kg every 2 weeks.

Profiled with immunoSEQ multiplex PCR; TCRdb holds only in-frame clones, not every one. The sample includes roughly 63,000 clones, over 75% seen only once; the top ten take 9.5% to 14%. This specimen was CD4+ or CD8+ T cells sorted from blood, taken in a trial of the OX40 agonist ivuxolimab. This TCR came from an adult with an advanced solid tumor such as melanoma, head and neck, liver or kidney cancer.

CDR3 nucleotide sequence: TGTGCCAGCAGCCAAGATACATCTAGTGATGAGCAGTTCTTC. This translates into CASSQDTSSDEQFF. V gene TRBV4-2 combines with J gene TRBJ2-1; no definite D call. The germline V gene has CDR1 LGHNA and CDR2 YNFKEQ. V was clipped by 0 bases and J by 8 bases, with 11 bases between them. The CDR3 consists of 14 residues.